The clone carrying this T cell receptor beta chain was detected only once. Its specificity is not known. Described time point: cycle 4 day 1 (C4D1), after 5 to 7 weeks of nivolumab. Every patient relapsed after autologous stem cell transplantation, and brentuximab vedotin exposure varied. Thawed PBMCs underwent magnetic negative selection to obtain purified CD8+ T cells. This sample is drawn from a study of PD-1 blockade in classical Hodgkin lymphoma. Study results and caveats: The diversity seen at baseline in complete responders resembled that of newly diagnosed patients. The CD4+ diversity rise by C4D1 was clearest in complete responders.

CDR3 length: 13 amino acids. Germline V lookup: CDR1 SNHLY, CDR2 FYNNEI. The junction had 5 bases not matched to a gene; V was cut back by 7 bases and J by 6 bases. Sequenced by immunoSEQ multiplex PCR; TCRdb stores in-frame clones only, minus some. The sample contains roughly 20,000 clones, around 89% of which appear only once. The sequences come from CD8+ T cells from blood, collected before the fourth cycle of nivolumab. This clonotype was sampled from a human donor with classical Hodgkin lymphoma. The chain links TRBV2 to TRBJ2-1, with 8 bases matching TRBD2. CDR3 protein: CASIGLAPNEQFF. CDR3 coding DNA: TGTGCCAGCATTGGACTAGCCCCCAATGAGCAGTTCTTC.